Following are 32 T cell receptor beta chains from one sample sequenced in a study of CD8+ T cells in alopecia areata. Extracted from the samples, RNA was reverse transcribed into cDNA to serve as the sequencing template. The repertoire was sequenced with immunoSEQ multiplex PCR; TCRdb's copy has only in-frame clones and lacks some. This sample yields under 350,000 clones, of which 55% to 75% are seen a single time; more than 1.5% belongs to the top ten. Treatment noted: oral pan-JAK inhibitor, 5-10 mg twice daily. The sample here was CD4+ T cells sorted from blood, taken at week 24, from a patient treated with tofacitinib. The receptor set was obtained from a human donor with alopecia areata.

The chain uses TRBV7-2 and TRBJ2-2; 8 bases are shared with TRBD2. V shed 6 bases, J shed 3 bases, and the junction held 9 bases outside the gene matches. The CDR3 covers 16 residues. Germline CDR1 and CDR2: SGHTA and FQGNSA. The CDR3 nucleotides are TGTGCCAGCAGTTTGCGTAGCGGGGCGGACACCGGGGAGCTGTTTTTT. This sequence encodes CASSLRSGADTGELFF.

The chain recombines TRBV30 with TRBJ1-1; D is possibly TRBD1 (5 bases). The CDR3 runs to 17 residues. V lost 0 bases and J 4 bases, leaving 21 bases between the germline ends. Germline CDR1 is GTSNPN and CDR2 is SVGIG (reference sequence). CDR3 sequence reads: CAWSVSGTRGLSTEAFF. As DNA, the CDR3 is TGTGCCTGGAGTGTCTCCGGGACCCGGGGATTGAGCACTGAAGCTTTCTTT.

Notes on this clone: This CDR3 is also generated by other DNA sequences in the sample. V and J are TRBV7-2 and TRBJ1-6; weak D call: TRBD1 (6 bases). The CDR3 is made up of 14 amino acids. With 2 bases removed from V and 7 bases from J, the gap between germline ends came to 9 bases. The germline gives CDR1 SGHTA, CDR2 FQGNSA. CDR3 DNA: TGTGCCAGCAGCTTACAGGGGAACAATTCACCCCTCCACTTT. This codes for CASSLQGNNSPLHF.

The DNA for the CDR3 is TGTGCCAGCATGCCGCACTCTAACTATGGCTACACCTTC. This translates into CASMPHSNYGYTF. V and J are TRBV6-5 and TRBJ1-2; D is uncertain. The germline CDR1 and CDR2 sequences are MNHEY and SVGAGI. V shed 7 bases and J shed 0 bases, with 9 bases lying between them. The CDR3 contains 13 residues.

The rearrangement links TRBV5-1 to TRBJ2-7; 7 nucleotides agree with TRBD1. The CDR3 sequence is 16 residues long. Germline CDR1 SGHRS, CDR2 YFSETQ. Trimming cost V 3 bases and J 0 bases; bases outside gene matches: 9. The CDR3 sequence is CASSYLDRSDSYEQYF. The DNA of the CDR3 is TGCGCCAGCAGCTACCTGGACAGGAGCGACTCCTACGAGCAGTACTTC.

The V and J genes are TRBV10-3 and TRBJ2-1, with TRBD1 as a possible D gene (6 bases). V lost 11 bases to trimming and J lost 3 bases, with 17 bases between them. Germline V gene lookup returns CDR1 ENHRY and CDR2 SYGVKD. This CDR3 comprises 14 residues. The CDR3 sequence is CALSRDTLYNEQFF. Written as DNA, the CDR3 is TGTGCCCTTTCTAGGGACACCCTCTACAATGAGCAGTTCTTC.

This CDR3 is CASSSEGQGLSETQYF. CDR3 in DNA: TGTGCCAGCAGCTCCGAGGGACAGGGGTTAAGCGAGACCCAGTACTTC. The chain links TRBV7-2 to TRBJ2-5; 10 bases agree with TRBD1. V was clipped by 4 bases and J by 5 bases; unmatched bases: 10. From germline, CDR1 is SGHTA and CDR2 FQGNSA. The CDR3 is 16 residues long.

The J gene is TRBJ2-1, the V gene TRBV29-1, with 8 bases that match TRBD1. Trimming removed 2 bases from V and 14 bases from J; junction bases left unmatched: 5. CDR1 SQVTM and CDR2 ANQGSEA come from the germline V gene. The length of the CDR3 is 11 residues. This CDR3 is CSVERQGMKFF. CDR3 in DNA: TGCAGCGTTGAACGACAGGGGATGAAGTTCTTC.

This clone has only a few counts. Other DNA sequences of this sample code for an identical CDR3. The chain couples TRBV6-6 to TRBJ2-3, with unresolved D. With 6 bases removed from V and 2 bases from J, the gap between germline ends came to 3 bases. Per germline, CDR1 MNHNY and CDR2 SVGAGI (reference sequence). The CDR3 has 11 residues. CDR3 sequence (DNA): TGTGCCAGCAGCAACACAGATACGCAGTATTTT. It encodes CASSNTDTQYF.

The chain joins TRBV5-1 to TRBJ1-6, with D possibly matching TRBD1 (5 bases). Trimming took 4 bases from V and 7 from J, leaving 12 bases between them. Per germline, CDR1 SGHRS and CDR2 YFSETQ. The CDR3 is 14 amino acids. In nucleotides, the CDR3 is TGCGCCAGCAGCCACGGGACGTCGAATTCACCCCTCCACTTT. It encodes CASSHGTSNSPLHF. Using reference TRBV5-1 and TRBJ1-6 for the parts outside the CDR3, the full variable domain is KAGVTQTPRYLIKTRGQQVTLSCSPISGHRSVSWYQQTPGQGLQFLFEYFSETQRNKGNFPGRFSGRQFSNSRSEMNVSTLELGDSALYLCASSHGTSNSPLHFGNGTRLTVT.

This clone was seen a single time. The chain joins TRBV4-1 to TRBJ2-7; D might be TRBD1 (5 bases). The CDR3 length is 16 residues. Trimming cost V 0 bases and J 5 bases, with 17 bases left between them. Germline CDR1 MGHRA, CDR2 YSYEKL. CDR3 coding DNA: TGCGCCAGCAGCCAAGACTTTGGACATCCTCGCGACGAGCAGTACTTC. It yields the protein CASSQDFGHPRDEQYF.

This clone was detected a few times. This sequence joins TRBV27 and TRBJ1-2; the D gene is possibly TRBD1 (5 bases). The CDR3 totals 15 residues. With 8 bases removed from V and 3 bases from J, the gap between germline ends came to 19 bases. In germline, CDR1 is MNHEY, CDR2 SMNVEV (reference sequence). The CDR3 nucleotides are TGTGCCAGCCGCCGCCAGAGCAGGGAGGACTATGGCTACACCTTC. This translates into CASRRQSREDYGYTF.

The chain links TRBV5-4 to TRBJ1-1; TRBD1 aligns across 9 bases. Germline loops: CDR1 SGHNT, CDR2 YYREEE (reference sequence). The CDR3 runs to 15 residues. V shed 4 bases, J shed 0 bases, and the junction held 4 bases outside the gene matches. CDR3 sequence (DNA): TGTGCCAGCAGCCCGGACAGGGGCATGAACACTGAAGCTTTCTTT. This translates into CASSPDRGMNTEAFF.

This clone was seen a handful of times. The genes are TRBV30 and TRBJ2-7; D is undetermined. Germline-derived CDR1 and CDR2 are GTSNPN and SVGIG (reference sequence). CDR3 length equals 11 residues. Trimming stripped 5 bases from V and 3 bases from J, with 8 bases between. Here the CDR3 DNA reads TGTGCCTGGTCCCACGTCTACGAGCAGTACTTC. This gives the protein CAWSHVYEQYF.

CDR3 loop: CASSFDGGVPGELFF. CDR3 nucleotides: TGCGCCAGCAGCTTCGACGGAGGGGTACCCGGGGAGCTGTTTTTT. The chain uses TRBV5-1 and TRBJ2-2, with D perhaps TRBD2 (6 bases). The CDR3 extends over 15 amino acids. Trimming pared 2 bases from V and 6 bases from J, leaving 14 bases between. Germline V gene data show CDR1 as SGHRS and CDR2 as YFSETQ.

This clone has more than one count but fewer than ten. The rearrangement joins TRBV15 to TRBJ2-5; possible D gene TRBD2, 6 bases. Germline values: CDR1 LNHNV, CDR2 YYDKDF (reference sequence). Trimming shortened V by 3 bases and J by 4 bases, and 9 bases separated the two germline ends. This CDR3 contains 13 residues. The CDR3, as DNA: TGTGCCACCAGCAGGGGGGGAGGAGAGACCCAGTACTTC. Amino acid sequence: CATSRGGGETQYF. The full variable domain, completed using reference TRBV15 and TRBJ2-5, is DAMVIQNPRYQVTQFGKPVTLSCSQTLNHNVMYWYQQKSSQAPKLLFHYYDKDFNNEADTPDNFQSRRPNTSFCFLDIRSPGLGDTAMYLCATSRGGGETQYFGPGTRLLVL.

The chain carries TRBV30 and TRBJ1-1; 7 bases agree with TRBD1. The ends lost 7 bases at V and 8 bases at J; junction bases unmatched: 16. CDR3 size: 14 residues. Germline V lookup: CDR1 GTSNPN, CDR2 SVGIG (reference sequence). The CDR3: CAFARGQPEMEAFF. CDR3 DNA: TGTGCCTTTGCGAGGGGACAGCCAGAGATGGAAGCTTTCTTT.

The chain uses TRBV15 and TRBJ1-5; no definite D call. CDR1 LNHNV and CDR2 YYDKDF come from the germline V gene (reference sequence). The V end was cut by 0 bases, the J end by 6 bases, with 9 bases between. The CDR3 runs to 14 residues. CDR3 coding DNA: TGTGCCACCAGCAGAGATCGTGCGGGTCAGCCCCAGCATTTT. Its protein is CATSRDRAGQPQHF. Variable domain in full (rest from reference TRBV15 and TRBJ1-5): DAMVIQNPRYQVTQFGKPVTLSCSQTLNHNVMYWYQQKSSQAPKLLFHYYDKDFNNEADTPDNFQSRRPNTSFCFLDIRSPGLGDTAMYLCATSRDRAGQPQHFGDGTRLSIL.

The genes are TRBV5-4 and TRBJ2-5; 7 bases align to TRBD2. Germline loops: CDR1 SGHNT, CDR2 YYREEE (reference sequence). Losses at the gene ends were 5 bases for V and 1 base for J; bases not matched to a gene: 2. The CDR3 consists of 13 residues. The CDR3 region is CASRAGSQETQYF. Here the CDR3 DNA reads TGTGCCAGCAGAGCGGGAAGCCAAGAGACCCAGTACTTC.

In its sample, this clone was seen once. The rearrangement joins TRBV27 to TRBJ1-5; TRBD1 agrees at 9 bases. This CDR3 is built from 19 residues. Looked up from germline, CDR1 is MNHEY and CDR2 is SMNVEV (reference sequence). The V gene end was trimmed by 5 bases and the J gene end by 0 bases; junction bases not matched to a gene: 14. CDR3 sequence (DNA): TGTGCCAGCAGTCCCTCACATATGGTGGGACAGGGTAGCAATCAGCCCCAGCATTTT. It specifies CASSPSHMVGQGSNQPQHF.

This clone was observed a few times. This rearrangement joins TRBV6-6 to TRBJ1-2; D gene unclear. The CDR3 consists of 11 residues. Germline V gene sequence: CDR1 MNHNY, CDR2 SVGAGI (reference sequence). Deletions cut 6 bases from V and 2 bases from J, with 4 bases between. The CDR3 region is CASSTNYGYTF. For the CDR3, the DNA is TGTGCCAGCAGCACAAACTATGGCTACACCTTC.

This clone was seen a few times. The genes are TRBV28 and TRBJ1-4; D is uncertain. The germline CDR1 and CDR2 sequences are MDHEN and SYDVKM. The CDR3 is 13 residues long. The germline V and J ends were trimmed by 2 bases and 10 bases, with 11 bases remaining between them. The CDR3 spells CASSLLAEGKLFF. CDR3 nucleotides: TGTGCCAGCAGTTTACTAGCGGAGGGAAAACTGTTTTTT.

V is TRBV30 and J is TRBJ1-5; perhaps TRBD1 as D (6 bases). The CDR3 totals 13 residues. V was clipped by 1 base and J by 7 bases, with 11 bases between them. Germline V gene sequence: CDR1 GTSNPN, CDR2 SVGIG (reference sequence). The CDR3 region is CAWSGQERQPQHF. The CDR3 DNA is TGTGCCTGGAGTGGACAGGAAAGGCAGCCCCAGCATTTT. Looking up the rest from reference TRBV30 and TRBJ1-5 gives the full variable domain: SQTIHQWPATLVQPVGSPLSLECTVEGTSNPNLYWYRQAAGRGLQLLFYSVGIGQISSEVPQNLSASRPQDRQFILSSKKLLLSDSGFYLCAWSGQERQPQHFGDGTRLSIL.

The V gene is TRBV29-1, the J gene TRBJ2-3; 8 nucleotides align to TRBD2. The germline V gene has CDR1 SQVTM and CDR2 ANQGSEA. CDR3 size: 15 residues. V trimming: 6 bases; J trimming: 7 bases; junction bases outside the gene matches: 15. CDR3 protein: CSVGTSLTIGNTQYF. The CDR3, as DNA: TGCAGCGTCGGGACTAGTCTCACTATTGGGAATACGCAGTATTTT.

The chain is built from TRBV5-6 and TRBJ1-6; no clear D. V was cut by 6 bases and J by 8 bases, with 12 bases left in between. Germline CDR1 reads SGHDT; CDR2 reads YYEEEE. This CDR3 has 13 amino acids. The CDR3 bases are TGTGCCAGCACTCGCTCAAGATATTCACCCCTCCACTTT. This sequence encodes CASTRSRYSPLHF.

V usage is TRBV29-1 and J usage is TRBJ2-5; no reliable D call. Deletions cut 4 bases from V and 4 bases from J, with 13 bases between. CDR1 and CDR2 from the germline V gene are SQVTM and ANQGSEA. The CDR3 runs to 13 residues. CDR3 protein: CSVASNFGETQYF. The CDR3 nucleotides are TGCAGCGTTGCCAGTAATTTCGGAGAGACCCAGTACTTC.

The chain has TRBV5-1 and TRBJ1-6; D is perhaps TRBD1 (5 bases). In germline, CDR1 is SGHRS, CDR2 YFSETQ. V shed 3 bases and J shed 8 bases, with 15 bases lying between them. The length of the CDR3 is 15 residues. CDR3 in amino acids: CASSSEHGGDSPLHF. For the CDR3, the DNA is TGCGCCAGCAGCTCGGAACATGGGGGTGATTCACCCCTCCACTTT. The complete variable domain, with remaining parts taken from reference TRBV5-1 and TRBJ1-6, reads KAGVTQTPRYLIKTRGQQVTLSCSPISGHRSVSWYQQTPGQGLQFLFEYFSETQRNKGNFPGRFSGRQFSNSRSEMNVSTLELGDSALYLCASSSEHGGDSPLHFGNGTRLTVT.

V and J are TRBV5-1 and TRBJ2-1, with 7 bases matching TRBD2. The germline gives CDR1 SGHRS, CDR2 YFSETQ. This CDR3 is 14 amino acids long. V trimming: 4 bases; J trimming: 5 bases; junction bases outside the gene matches: 6. DNA of the CDR3: TGCGCCAGCAGCAACGGGGGGTCCCACAATGAGCAGTTCTTC. Residues: CASSNGGSHNEQFF.

This chain connects TRBV29-1 to TRBJ2-7; TRBD1 matches 12 bases. Trimming took 5 bases from V and 5 from J; bases not matched to a gene: 7. Per germline, CDR1 SQVTM and CDR2 ANQGSEA. The CDR3 loop spans 14 amino acids. CDR3 DNA sequence: TGCAGCGTTCGAAGGGGACAGGGGGCAGACGAGCAGTACTTC. Its translation is CSVRRGQGADEQYF.

This chain links TRBV28 with TRBJ2-7, with 11 nucleotides matching TRBD1. Germline V CDR1 and CDR2: MDHEN, SYDVKM. The CDR3 contains 15 residues. Unmatched junction bases numbered 5, after V lost 4 bases and J lost 3 bases. The CDR3 coding sequence is TGTGCCAGCAGTTATTGGACAGGGGGCCTCTACGAGCAGTACTTC. Its protein product is CASSYWTGGLYEQYF.

The chain recombines TRBV30 with TRBJ2-3, with D perhaps matching TRBD2 (6 bases). V shed 1 base and J shed 0 bases, with 11 bases lying between them. Germline loops: CDR1 GTSNPN, CDR2 SVGIG (reference sequence). There are 15 residues in the CDR3. The CDR3 DNA is TGTGCCTGGAGTGAGGAGGGGCTCAGCACAGATACGCAGTATTTT. Translating it yields CAWSEEGLSTDTQYF.

This clone was detected only once. The chain links TRBV7-9 to TRBJ2-7; TRBD1 matches at 8 bases. Germline CDR1 SEHNR, CDR2 FQNEAQ (reference sequence). This CDR3 comprises 15 residues. V gave up 4 bases and J gave up 0 bases; unmatched junction bases: 5. CDR3 protein: CASSSGQASSYEQYF. The CDR3 nucleotides read TGTGCCAGCAGCTCGGGACAGGCGAGCTCCTACGAGCAGTACTTC.